The 31 T cell receptor beta chains below all came from one sample that was sequenced in a study of CD8+CD57+ T cells in acquired aplastic anemia. Profiling of TCR beta VDJ combinations and CDR3 sequences used genomic DNA as template. TCRdb re-derived calls from the reads in MiXCR, one entry per CDR3 protein. Of around 250,000 distinct CDR3 sequences detected, approximately 57% appear once; the ten largest clones hold roughly 8%. Sequenced: sorted CD4+, CD8+, or CD8+CD57+ T cells (not recorded which) from PBMCs. All receptors come from a human donor with severe aplastic anemia or a healthy control (not recorded which).

The chain uses TRBV7-9 and TRBJ2-7; D is unclear. This CDR3 spans 11 amino acids. The germline gives CDR1 SEHNR, CDR2 FQNEAQ (reference sequence). V dropped 1 base and J dropped 6 bases, with 4 bases sitting between them. The CDR3 reads CASSLGIEQYF. CDR3 DNA sequence: TGTGCCAGCAGCTTAGGTATCGAGCAGTACTTC. The full variable domain, its missing parts supplied by reference TRBV7-9 and TRBJ2-7, is DTGVSQNPRHKITKRGQNVTFRCDPISEHNRLYWYRQTLGQGPEFLTYFQNEAQLEKSRLLSDRFSAERPKGSFSTLEIQRTEQGDSAMYLCASSLGIEQYFGPGTRLTVT.

The sample holds a few counts of this clonotype. One base away lies a much larger clone, so this may be a sequencing read error. The V gene is TRBV4-2, the J gene TRBJ2-1; TRBD1 aligns across 7 bases. The CDR3 length is 14 residues. Germline CDR1 and CDR2: LGHNA and YNFKEQ. The CDR3 sequence: CASSWTPGGNGQFF. CDR3 bases: TGTGCCAGCAGCTGGACCCCAGGGGGAAATGGGCAGTTCTTC.

The rearrangement links TRBV14 to TRBJ2-3; possible D gene TRBD1, 6 bases. Germline V gene data show CDR1 as SGHDN and CDR2 as FVKESK. V dropped 1 base and J dropped 8 bases, with 16 bases sitting between them. The CDR3 sequence is 15 residues long. The CDR3 nucleotides read TGTGCCAGCAGCCAAGGTAGGGGGAAGGCGGGTACGCAGTATTTT. Translating gives CASSQGRGKAGTQYF.

V gene TRBV20-1 combines with J gene TRBJ1-6; no clear D gene. Germline assignment: CDR1 DFQATT and CDR2 SNEGSKA (reference sequence). The CDR3 contains 15 residues. V dropped 2 bases and J dropped 10 bases, with 18 bases sitting between them. CDR3 DNA sequence: TGCAGTGCTAGAAGGGTGGTCATAATGGACTCACCCCTCCACTTT. As protein: CSARRVVIMDSPLHF.

This clonotype showed up many times. The chain employs TRBV14 and TRBJ1-6; 7 bases align to TRBD1. Trimming took 3 bases from V and 0 from J; bases not matched to a gene: 5. The germline V gene has CDR1 SGHDN and CDR2 FVKESK. The CDR3 loop spans 17 amino acids. As DNA, the CDR3 is TGTGCCAGCAGCCACCGGACAGGTGGCTCCTATAATTCACCCCTCCACTTT. Translation: CASSHRTGGSYNSPLHF.

The chain combines TRBV20-1 with TRBJ1-2; TRBD1 is a possible D gene (6 bases). This CDR3 comprises 13 residues. The V gene lost 2 bases and the J gene lost 4 bases, with 11 bases spanning the gap. CDR1 is DFQATT and CDR2 is SNEGSKA in the germline V gene (reference sequence). The CDR3 nucleotides read TGCAGTGCTAGACACAGGGTCGGCTATGGCTACACCTTC. Encoded protein: CSARHRVGYGYTF.

This chain uses TRBV2 with TRBJ2-7; TRBD2 is a possible D gene (6 bases). CDR3 length: 12 amino acids. Trimming pared 9 bases from V and 6 bases from J, leaving 15 bases between. In germline, CDR1 is SNHLY, CDR2 FYNNEI. CDR3 sequence (DNA): TGTGCCAGGGGAGGTGGCATCTCCGAGCAGTACTTC. This encodes CARGGGISEQYF.

At least ten counts were recorded for this clonotype. This sequence joins TRBV6-5 and TRBJ1-2; D gene uncertain. Trimming removed 3 bases from V and 8 bases from J, with 16 bases in between. The CDR3 spans 14 residues. The germline V gene encodes CDR1 MNHEY and CDR2 SVGAGI. This chain's CDR3 is CASSYRMDSGGYTF. CDR3 nucleotide sequence: TGTGCCAGCAGTTATAGGATGGACTCTGGCGGCTACACCTTC.

This clonotype was counted many times. The chain joins TRBV28 to TRBJ2-4; D is unclear. Trimming removed 8 bases from V and 2 bases from J, with 4 bases in between. There are 11 residues in the CDR3. The germline CDR1 and CDR2 sequences are MDHEN and SYDVKM. The CDR3 protein is CASSSKNIQYF. CDR3 coding DNA: TGTGCCAGCTCCTCCAAAAACATTCAGTACTTC.

The V call is TRBV6-4, the J call TRBJ2-7; tentatively, D is TRBD2 (7 bases). CDR1 is MRHNA, CDR2 SNTAGT, per germline. With 10 bases removed from V and 4 bases from J, the gap between germline ends came to 20 bases. The length of the CDR3 is 14 residues. CDR3: CATSGAAGAYEQYF. As DNA, the CDR3 is TGTGCCACCTCTGGGGCGGCGGGGGCTTACGAGCAGTACTTC.

This chain joins TRBV18 and TRBJ1-1, with 10 bases that match TRBD1. The CDR3 has 14 residues. CDR1 and CDR2 (germline): KGHSH, LQKENI. V was pared by 4 bases and J by 5 bases, with 4 bases of the junction left unmatched. The CDR3 loop reads CASSQTGGGTEAFF. The DNA of the CDR3 is TGTGCCAGCTCACAGACAGGGGGCGGGACTGAAGCTTTCTTT.

The chain links TRBV7-2 to TRBJ1-2; 10 nucleotides align to TRBD1. V gave up 4 bases and J gave up 11 bases; unmatched junction bases: 10. Germline V gene data show CDR1 as SGHTA and CDR2 as FQGNSA. This CDR3 comprises 14 residues. CDR3 region: CASSSPGTGARYTF. In DNA, the CDR3 is TGTGCCAGCAGCTCACCCGGGACAGGGGCCCGTTACACCTTC.

This rearrangement joins TRBV10-3 to TRBJ2-2; D gene unclear. The CDR3 contains 13 residues. Germline V gene sequence: CDR1 ENHRY, CDR2 SYGVKD. With 4 bases removed from V and 5 bases from J, the gap between germline ends came to 8 bases. CDR3 in amino acids: CAISAAQTGELFF. The CDR3 DNA reads as TGTGCCATCAGTGCCGCTCAAACCGGGGAGCTGTTTTTT.

This clonotype has more than one count but fewer than ten. The J gene is TRBJ2-6, the V gene TRBV30; D gene uncertain. Per the germline V gene, CDR1 is GTSNPN and CDR2 is SVGIG (reference sequence). The CDR3 loop spans 15 amino acids. The V end lost 4 bases, the J end lost 0 bases, and 10 bases lay between the germline ends. CDR3 sequence: CAWNGWPSGANVLTF. In DNA form, the CDR3 reads TGTGCCTGGAATGGCTGGCCCTCTGGGGCCAACGTCCTGACTTTC.

The chain combines TRBV6-1 with TRBJ2-7; TRBD1 aligns across 9 bases. The length of the CDR3 is 14 residues. From germline, CDR1 is MNHNS and CDR2 SASEGT. Germline trimming cut 6 bases from V and 7 bases from J; bases unmatched to any gene: 10. CDR3 DNA sequence: TGTGCCAGCAGCGCGGACAGGGGCCTCGGGGAGCAGTACTTC. Protein: CASSADRGLGEQYF.

V gene TRBV20-1 combines with J gene TRBJ1-2, with a tentative D call TRBD1 (6 bases). V was cut by 6 bases and J by 2 bases, with 19 bases left in between. The CDR3 length is 15 residues. CDR1 and CDR2 (germline): DFQATT, SNEGSKA (reference sequence). In DNA form, the CDR3 reads TGCAGTGCCAGCAGCAGGGGCAGGGGCAACTATGGCTACACCTTC. Translating it yields CSASSRGRGNYGYTF.

The chain has TRBV2 and TRBJ2-3, with TRBD2 identical over 12 bases. Germline V gene data show CDR1 as SNHLY and CDR2 as FYNNEI. The CDR3 totals 14 residues. Unmatched junction bases numbered 6, after V lost 10 bases and J lost 4 bases. The CDR3 here is CATPSGGAPDTQYF. CDR3 bases: TGTGCCACCCCTAGCGGGGGGGCACCAGATACGCAGTATTTT.

The chain recombines TRBV20-1 with TRBJ1-5; 11 bases agree with TRBD1. The V gene's germline CDR1 is DFQATT and CDR2 SNEGSKA (reference sequence). CDR3 size: 13 residues. J lost 11 bases, V lost 1 base, and 4 bases had no gene match. CDR3 coding DNA: TGCAGTGCTAGAGTGGGACAGGGGGAGACCCAGCATTTT. This gives the protein CSARVGQGETQHF.

As regards this clonotype: A junction end diverges from the germline sequence, so it may reflect a read error. The chain recombines TRBV15 with TRBJ1-3, with a weak D call TRBD1 (5 bases). Germline CDR1 is LNHNV and CDR2 is YYDKDF (reference sequence). CDR3 length equals 15 residues. CDR3 DNA sequence: TGTGCCCCCAGCAGGGACCGCGGATCTGGAAACACCATATATTTT. The encoded protein is CAPSRDRGSGNTIYF.

V and J are TRBV6-5 and TRBJ2-3; 7 bases match TRBD1. Germline loops: CDR1 MNHEY, CDR2 SVGAGI. Losses at the gene ends were 0 bases for V and 3 bases for J; bases not matched to a gene: 6. This CDR3 comprises 16 residues. CDR3 nucleotides: TGTGCCAGCAGTTACTCGTGGCAGGGACAGACAGATACGCAGTATTTT. The encoded protein is CASSYSWQGQTDTQYF.

The chain combines TRBV7-8 with TRBJ2-1, with 7 bases fitting TRBD2. Per germline, CDR1 SGHVS and CDR2 FQNEAQ. This CDR3 has 15 residues. Trimming at V came to 5 bases and at J to 5 bases, leaving 9 bases not matched to a gene. The CDR3 is CASSQTSTRDNEQFF. The CDR3 DNA sequence: TGTGCCAGCAGCCAGACTAGCACTCGAGACAATGAGCAGTTCTTC.

The rearrangement uses TRBV20-1 and TRBJ2-7; a possible D gene is TRBD1 (6 bases). Germline CDR1 DFQATT, CDR2 SNEGSKA (reference sequence). This CDR3 contains 15 residues. V gave up 5 bases and J gave up 3 bases, with 20 bases separating them. CDR3 region: CSARVPQGYDYEQYF. CDR3 coding DNA: TGCAGTGCTCGTGTCCCGCAGGGGTACGACTACGAGCAGTACTTC.

V gene TRBV6-6 combines with J gene TRBJ2-1; 9 bases line up with TRBD1. CDR1 is MNHNY and CDR2 is SVGAGI in the germline V gene (reference sequence). There are 11 residues in the CDR3. V was clipped by 5 bases and J by 12 bases; unmatched bases: 2. The CDR3 sequence: CASSKTGGQFF. The CDR3 nucleotides read TGTGCCAGCAGTAAGACAGGGGGGCAGTTCTTC.

The chain links TRBV20-1 to TRBJ1-2; 8 bases agree with TRBD1. CDR3 length: 13 amino acids. The germline V gene encodes CDR1 DFQATT and CDR2 SNEGSKA (reference sequence). The V and J ends lost 3 bases and 8 bases, in that order; junction bases with no gene match: 8. CDR3 residues: CSASMTGATGYTF. The CDR3 region has the DNA TGCAGTGCTAGTATGACAGGGGCTACAGGCTACACCTTC.

The chain recombines TRBV7-2 with TRBJ1-1, with 7 bases fitting TRBD1. The CDR3 has 14 residues. CDR1 is SGHTA, CDR2 FQGNSA, per germline. V dropped 6 bases and J dropped 1; count of bases not matched to a gene: 5. CDR3 DNA: TGTGCCAGCAGGTTCACAGGGGCGAACACTGAAGCTTTCTTT. It translates to CASRFTGANTEAFF.

V gene TRBV15 combines with J gene TRBJ2-5, with TRBD1 identical over 8 bases. CDR1 and CDR2 from the germline V gene are LNHNV and YYDKDF (reference sequence). The CDR3 extends over 14 amino acids. V was pared by 3 bases and J by 1 base, with 1 base of the junction left unmatched. CDR3 nucleotides: TGTGCCACCAGCAGGGGACAGGTCCAAGAGACCCAGTACTTC. This codes for CATSRGQVQETQYF.

V gene TRBV12-3 or TRBV12-4 combines with J gene TRBJ1-1; a possible D gene is TRBD1 (5 bases). The CDR3 consists of 13 residues. V gave up 3 bases and J gave up 4 bases, with 9 bases separating them. This chain's CDR3 is CASSLGTSTEAFF. In DNA, the CDR3 is TGTGCCAGCAGTTTGGGGACGAGCACTGAAGCTTTCTTT.

The chain is built from TRBV19 and TRBJ1-1, with D perhaps TRBD1 (5 bases). The length of the CDR3 is 14 residues. From germline, CDR1 is LNHDA and CDR2 SQIVND (reference sequence). Trimming removed 8 bases from V and 1 base from J, with 14 bases in between. For the CDR3, the DNA is TGTGCCAGTGCCCTAGGGGCCTCGAACACTGAAGCTTTCTTT. This translates into CASALGASNTEAFF.

This clonotype was seen at least ten times. The junction does not match germline at one end; this may be a read error. The chain couples TRBV20-1 to TRBJ1-5; possible D gene TRBD1, 6 bases. CDR1 is DFQATT and CDR2 is SNEGSKA in the germline V gene (reference sequence). CDR3 length equals 13 residues. The CDR3 DNA follows: TGCAGTGCTAGCACAGGGCGCGATCAGGCCCAGCATTTT. As protein: CSASTGRDQAQHF.

There are many counts of this clonotype. The chain joins TRBV7-2 to TRBJ1-1, with TRBD1 matching 11 bases. V dropped 1 base and J dropped 9; count of bases not matched to a gene: 7. This CDR3 has 15 amino acids. In germline, CDR1 is SGHTA, CDR2 FQGNSA. The CDR3 nucleotides read TGTGCCAGCAGCTTAGATGGGACAGGGGGGACTAAAGCTTTCTTT. This translates into CASSLDGTGGTKAFF.

This clonotype was observed a handful of times. V gene TRBV2 combines with J gene TRBJ1-5, with TRBD1 matching over 8 bases. The length of the CDR3 is 15 residues. The ends lost 6 bases at V and 2 bases at J; junction bases unmatched: 6. The germline V gene has CDR1 SNHLY and CDR2 FYNNEI. CDR3 region: CASSGTGSGNQPQHF. In DNA, the CDR3 is TGTGCCAGCAGCGGGACAGGCTCGGGCAATCAGCCCCAGCATTTT. The whole variable domain, filled in from reference TRBV2 and TRBJ1-5, reads EPEVTQTPSHQVTQMGQEVILRCVPISNHLYFYWYRQILGQKVEFLVSFYNNEISEKSEIFDDQFSVERPDGSNFTLKIRSTKLEDSAMYFCASSGTGSGNQPQHFGDGTRLSIL.